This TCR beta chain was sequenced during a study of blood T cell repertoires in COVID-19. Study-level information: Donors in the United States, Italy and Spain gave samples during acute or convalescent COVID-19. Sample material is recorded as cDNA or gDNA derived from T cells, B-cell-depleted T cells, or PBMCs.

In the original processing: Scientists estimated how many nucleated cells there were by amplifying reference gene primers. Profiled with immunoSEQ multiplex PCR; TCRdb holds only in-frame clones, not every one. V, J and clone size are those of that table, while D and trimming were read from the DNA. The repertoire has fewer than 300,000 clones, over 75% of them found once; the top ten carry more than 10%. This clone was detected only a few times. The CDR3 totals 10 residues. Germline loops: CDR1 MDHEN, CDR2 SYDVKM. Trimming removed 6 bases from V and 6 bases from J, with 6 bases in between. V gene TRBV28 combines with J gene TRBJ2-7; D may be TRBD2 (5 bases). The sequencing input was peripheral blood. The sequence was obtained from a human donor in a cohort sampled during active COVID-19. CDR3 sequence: CASRGVEQYF. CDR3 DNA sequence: TGTGCCAGCAGGGGAGTCGAGCAGTACTTC.